The 19 T cell receptor beta chains in this list originate from one sample, sequenced in a study of blood T cell repertoires in COVID-19. The repertoire was sequenced with immunoSEQ multiplex PCR; TCRdb's copy has only in-frame clones and lacks some. Here the sample spans under 200,000 clones, about 90% being singletons. The source material was peripheral blood. The receptors come from a man in his forties with active or convalescent COVID-19.

In its sample, this clone was seen a few times. The chain joins TRBV29-1 to TRBJ1-2; D may be TRBD1 (5 bases). Trimming took off 4 bases at V and 8 bases at J, with 17 bases between the two ends. Germline V gives CDR1 SQVTM, CDR2 ANQGSEA. The CDR3 covers 13 residues. CDR3 residues: CSVGVGRAGGYTF. The DNA for the CDR3 is TGCAGCGTTGGAGTAGGGAGGGCAGGGGGCTACACCTTC. Drawing the rest from reference TRBV29-1 and TRBJ1-2, the complete variable domain is SAVISQKPSRDICQRGTSLTIQCQVDSQVTMMFWYRQQPGQSLTLIATANQGSEATYESGFVIDKFPISRPNLTFSTLTVSNMSPEDSSIYLCSVGVGRAGGYTFGSGTRLTVV.

The V call is TRBV4-1, the J call TRBJ1-5; 7 bases match TRBD1. This CDR3 spans 16 amino acids. Germline CDR1 MGHRA, CDR2 YSYEKL. V shed 0 bases, J shed 4 bases, and the junction held 6 bases outside the gene matches. The CDR3 DNA reads TGCGCCAGCAGCCAAGAGGTAAACAGGGGTAATCAGCCCCAGCATTTT. This gives the protein CASSQEVNRGNQPQHF.

CDR3 region: CASSEGASGNTIYF. The DNA for the CDR3 is TGTGCCAGCAGTGAGGGGGCTTCTGGAAACACCATATATTTT. The V gene is TRBV2, the J gene TRBJ1-3, with D maybe TRBD1 (6 bases). This CDR3 region has 14 residues. CDR1 and CDR2 (germline): SNHLY, FYNNEI. The V gene lost 3 bases and the J gene lost 1 base, with 7 bases spanning the gap.

V gene TRBV6-5 combines with J gene TRBJ1-2, with TRBD1 matching 8 bases. Germline CDR1 is MNHEY and CDR2 is SVGAGI. The CDR3 length is 12 residues. V shed 6 bases and J 8 bases; nucleotides not matched to a gene: 5. This CDR3 is CASREDREGYTF. Here the CDR3 DNA reads TGTGCCAGCAGGGAGGACAGGGAAGGCTACACCTTC.

The genes are TRBV28 and TRBJ1-2, with 8 bases fitting TRBD1. Per the germline V gene, CDR1 is MDHEN and CDR2 is SYDVKM. Trimming at V came to 8 bases and at J to 2 bases, leaving 10 bases not matched to a gene. This CDR3 has 15 residues. CDR3 sequence: CASLSRDRYNYGYTF. DNA of the CDR3: TGTGCCAGCCTCTCCCGGGACAGGTACAACTATGGCTACACCTTC.

V usage is TRBV3-1 (or the pseudogene TRBV3-2) and J usage is TRBJ2-3; D unclear. The V end was cut by 4 bases, the J end by 4 bases, with 15 bases between. CDR1 is LGHDT, CDR2 YNNKEL, per germline (reference sequence). There are 15 residues in the CDR3. CDR3 nucleotides: TGTGCCAGCAGCCGAAGCGCTAGGCCAGCAGATACGCAGTATTTT. This sequence encodes CASSRSARPADTQYF.

Regarding this clone: The sample carries other DNA sequences with the same CDR3. The J gene is TRBJ1-2, the V gene TRBV27; D perhaps matches TRBD1 (6 bases). The CDR3 is made up of 13 amino acids. Germline V gene sequence: CDR1 MNHEY, CDR2 SMNVEV (reference sequence). With 5 bases removed from V and 2 bases from J, the gap between germline ends came to 9 bases. The CDR3 DNA reads as TGTGCCAGCAGTCCTCAGGGGAACTATGGCTACACCTTC. Its protein is CASSPQGNYGYTF.

The chain joins TRBV2 to TRBJ1-1, with 10 bases aligning to TRBD1. The J segment lost 6 bases and the V segment lost 6 bases, leaving 7 bases of the junction unmatched. From germline, CDR1 is SNHLY and CDR2 FYNNEI. There are 14 residues in the CDR3. CDR3 residues: CASSQDRGRAEAFF. CDR3 DNA sequence: TGTGCCAGCAGCCAAGACAGGGGGCGAGCTGAAGCTTTCTTT.

This chain connects TRBV6-5 to TRBJ1-5; possible D gene TRBD1, 6 bases. The CDR3 has 14 residues. Trimming took 8 bases from V and 5 from J, leaving 16 bases between them. The germline gives CDR1 MNHEY, CDR2 SVGAGI. The CDR3 DNA reads TGTGCCAGCCAGAAAGACAGGCTAGATCAGCCCCAGCATTTT. As protein: CASQKDRLDQPQHF.

This clone was detected once. The V and J genes are TRBV18 and TRBJ2-7, with D perhaps matching TRBD2 (6 bases). Germline loops: CDR1 KGHSH, CDR2 LQKENI. This CDR3 is built from 14 residues. V lost 3 bases, J lost 3 bases, and 12 bases lay in between. The CDR3 spells CASSPRTGGYEQYF. The CDR3 DNA sequence: TGTGCCAGCTCACCGAGGACCGGGGGCTACGAGCAGTACTTC. The full variable domain, in which reference TRBV18 and TRBJ2-7 provide the parts outside the CDR3, is NAGVMQNPRHLVRRRGQEARLRCSPMKGHSHVYWYRQLPEEGLKFMVYLQKENIIDESGMPKERFSAEFPKEGPSILRIQQVVRGDSAAYFCASSPRTGGYEQYFGPGTRLTVT.

V is TRBV28 and J is TRBJ1-2; the D is unclear. The germline V gene encodes CDR1 MDHEN and CDR2 SYDVKM. Trimming removed 6 bases from V and 6 bases from J, with 11 bases in between. The CDR3 has 12 residues. The CDR3 loop reads CASSPLLDGYTF. The CDR3 DNA sequence: TGTGCCAGCAGCCCCCTCCTCGATGGCTACACCTTC.

The J gene is TRBJ1-2, the V gene TRBV6-5; 7 nucleotides line up with TRBD1. Per germline, CDR1 MNHEY and CDR2 SVGAGI. J lost 4 bases, V lost 6 bases, and 8 bases had no gene match. The CDR3 is made up of 14 amino acids. The CDR3 region is CASSRKQGLYGYTF. The DNA of the CDR3 is TGTGCCAGCAGCCGGAAACAGGGGCTCTATGGCTACACCTTC.

The rearrangement links TRBV30 to TRBJ1-6; D is possibly TRBD1 (6 bases). The CDR3 runs 14 residues. CDR1 and CDR2 from the germline V gene are GTSNPN and SVGIG (reference sequence). V dropped 0 bases and J dropped 4 bases, with 7 bases sitting between them. CDR3 bases: TGTGCCTGGAGTGTAGACAGGTATAATTCACCCCTCCACTTT. This gives the protein CAWSVDRYNSPLHF.

V gene TRBV10-2 combines with J gene TRBJ1-1; 7 bases line up with TRBD1. The junction had 4 bases not matched to a gene; V was cut back by 5 bases and J by 1 base. Germline lookup yields CDR1 WSHSY and CDR2 SAAADI. The length of the CDR3 is 14 residues. CDR3 amino acids: CASSSTGPNTEAFF. The DNA of the CDR3 is TGCGCCAGCAGTTCGACAGGGCCGAACACTGAAGCTTTCTTT.

The chain has TRBV5-1 and TRBJ1-4, with 9 bases that match TRBD1. This CDR3 comprises 14 residues. J gave up 5 bases and V 4 bases, and 3 bases lay outside the gene matches. CDR1 is SGHRS, CDR2 YFSETQ, per germline. In DNA, the CDR3 is TGCGCCAGCAGCATAGGGACAGGGAATGAAAAACTGTTTTTT. This gives the protein CASSIGTGNEKLFF. Looking up the rest from reference TRBV5-1 and TRBJ1-4 gives the full variable domain: KAGVTQTPRYLIKTRGQQVTLSCSPISGHRSVSWYQQTPGQGLQFLFEYFSETQRNKGNFPGRFSGRQFSNSRSEMNVSTLELGDSALYLCASSIGTGNEKLFFGSGTQLSVL.

The chain recombines TRBV6-2 or TRBV6-3 with TRBJ2-7, with 11 bases aligning to TRBD2. This CDR3 spans 16 amino acids. The germline gives CDR1 MNHEY, CDR2 SVGEGT. Unmatched junction bases numbered 11, after V lost 5 bases and J lost 5 bases. The CDR3 region is CASSVLTSGVTHEQYF. CDR3 DNA: TGTGCCAGCAGTGTCCTGACTAGCGGGGTCACCCACGAGCAGTACTTC.

The V call is TRBV29-1, the J call TRBJ2-1, with 7 bases identical to TRBD2. This CDR3 region has 15 residues. Per the germline V gene, CDR1 is SQVTM and CDR2 is ANQGSEA. V lost 6 bases to trimming and J lost 3 bases; unmatched junction nucleotides: 11. The CDR3 sequence: CSVPETSNLYNEQFF. For the CDR3, the DNA is TGCAGCGTACCCGAGACTAGCAACCTCTACAATGAGCAGTTCTTC.

This clone was counted only a few times. The chain couples TRBV6-2 or TRBV6-3 to TRBJ1-1, with D possibly being TRBD1 (6 bases). V lost 2 bases to trimming and J lost 0 bases, with 13 bases between them. The CDR3 has 16 amino acids. Looked up from germline, CDR1 is MNHEY and CDR2 is SVGEGT. The CDR3 nucleotides are TGTGCCAGCAGTTACGGGGCGGGGGCGATGAACACTGAAGCTTTCTTT. Protein: CASSYGAGAMNTEAFF.

V usage is TRBV10-3 and J usage is TRBJ2-1, with TRBD1 identical over 7 bases. V lost 6 bases and J lost 8; bases outside the gene matches: 13. The CDR3 contains 15 residues. Per germline, CDR1 ENHRY and CDR2 SYGVKD. The CDR3 DNA reads TGTGCCATCAGCGCCCCTGGCCGACAGGGCTATGAGCAGTTCTTC. Residues: CAISAPGRQGYEQFF.